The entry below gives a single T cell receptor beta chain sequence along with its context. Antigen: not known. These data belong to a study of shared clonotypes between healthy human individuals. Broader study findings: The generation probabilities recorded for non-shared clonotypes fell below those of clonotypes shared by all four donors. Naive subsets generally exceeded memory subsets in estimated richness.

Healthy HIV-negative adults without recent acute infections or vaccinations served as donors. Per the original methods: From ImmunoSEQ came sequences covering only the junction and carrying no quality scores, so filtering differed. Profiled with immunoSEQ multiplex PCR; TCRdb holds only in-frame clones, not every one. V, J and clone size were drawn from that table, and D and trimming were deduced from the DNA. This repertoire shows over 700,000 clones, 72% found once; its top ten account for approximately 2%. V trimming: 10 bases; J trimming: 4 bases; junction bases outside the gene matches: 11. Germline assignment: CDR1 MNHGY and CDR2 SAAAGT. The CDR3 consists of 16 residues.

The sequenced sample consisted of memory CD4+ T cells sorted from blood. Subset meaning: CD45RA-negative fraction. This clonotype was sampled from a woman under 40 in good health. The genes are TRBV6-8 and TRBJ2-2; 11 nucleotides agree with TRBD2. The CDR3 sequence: CAISDSGRARTGELFF. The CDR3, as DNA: TGTGCCATCTCAGATAGCGGGAGGGCGCGCACCGGGGAGCTGTTTTTT.